This TCR beta chain was profiled in a study of shared clonotypes between healthy human individuals. Turning to the study itself: The donors, two women and a few men, were aged 18 to 49. There were three CD4 naive, three CD4 memory, two CD8 naive and one CD8 memory plates per donor. Study outcomes and limitations: Clonotype sharing among donors was expected to depend on sequencing depth.

V shed 2 bases, J shed 3 bases, and the junction held 4 bases outside the gene matches. The CDR3 consists of 15 residues. Germline lookup yields CDR1 SGHTA and CDR2 FQGTGA. Naive CD8 cells comprised CD45RO-negative, CCR7-positively selected cells, excluding terminally differentiated effector memory CD45RA+ cells. The protocol was immunoSEQ multiplex PCR, while the TCRdb copy is restricted to in-frame clones and leaves out a portion. The sample lists some 2 million clones, around 96% occurring once. This clone was detected only once. Its antigen remains unknown. The chain employs TRBV7-3 and TRBJ2-7; the match to TRBD2 covers 10 bases. The clonotype comes from a man aged 18-30 years in good health. Sequencing was done on a sample of naive CD8+ T cells sorted from blood. For the CDR3, the DNA is TGTGCCAGCAGCTTACTAGCGGGGGAACTCTACGAGCAGTACTTC. Protein: CASSLLAGELYEQYF.